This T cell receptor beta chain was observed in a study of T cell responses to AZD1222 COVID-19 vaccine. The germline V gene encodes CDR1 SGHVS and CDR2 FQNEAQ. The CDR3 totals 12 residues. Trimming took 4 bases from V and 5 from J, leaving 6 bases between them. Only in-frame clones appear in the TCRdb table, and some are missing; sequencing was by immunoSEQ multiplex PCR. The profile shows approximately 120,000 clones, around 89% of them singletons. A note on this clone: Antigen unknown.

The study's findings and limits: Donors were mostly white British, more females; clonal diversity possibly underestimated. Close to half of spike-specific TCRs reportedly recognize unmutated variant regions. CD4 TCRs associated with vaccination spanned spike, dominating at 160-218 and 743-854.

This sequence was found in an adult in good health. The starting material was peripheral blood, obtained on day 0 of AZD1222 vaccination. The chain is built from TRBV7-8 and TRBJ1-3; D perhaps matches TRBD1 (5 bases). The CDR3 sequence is CASSWDRNTIYF. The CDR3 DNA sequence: TGTGCCAGCAGCTGGGACCGAAACACCATATATTTT. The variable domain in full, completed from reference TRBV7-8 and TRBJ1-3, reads GAGVSQSPRYKVAKRGQDVALRCDPISGHVSLFWYQQALGQGPEFLTYFQNEAQLDKSGLPSDRFFAERPEGSVSTLKIQRTQQEDSAVYLCASSWDRNTIYFGEGSWLTVV.